This T cell receptor (beta chain) was observed in a study of CD4 and CD8 cells across lung adenocarcinoma regions. TCRdb passed the PCR reads through MiXCR, listing each CDR3 protein once. The sample includes about 7,700 distinct CDR3 sequences, around 41% of them seen just once. CDR3 length equals 17 residues. CDR1 and CDR2 from the germline V gene are MNHNS and SASEGT. This chain connects TRBV6-1 to TRBJ2-4; 11 nucleotides match TRBD2. The DNA end favors TRBJ2-5, so the J call may be wrong. The sample comprised CD4+ T cells from the margin of a lung tumor. This receptor was taken from a male donor with lung adenocarcinoma. The CD4 and CD8 labels of this study may be unreliable. CDR3 coding DNA: TGTGCCAGCAGTGAATCGACACTAGCGGGGGATAAAGAGACCCAGTACTTC. Protein product: CASSESTLAGDKETQYF.